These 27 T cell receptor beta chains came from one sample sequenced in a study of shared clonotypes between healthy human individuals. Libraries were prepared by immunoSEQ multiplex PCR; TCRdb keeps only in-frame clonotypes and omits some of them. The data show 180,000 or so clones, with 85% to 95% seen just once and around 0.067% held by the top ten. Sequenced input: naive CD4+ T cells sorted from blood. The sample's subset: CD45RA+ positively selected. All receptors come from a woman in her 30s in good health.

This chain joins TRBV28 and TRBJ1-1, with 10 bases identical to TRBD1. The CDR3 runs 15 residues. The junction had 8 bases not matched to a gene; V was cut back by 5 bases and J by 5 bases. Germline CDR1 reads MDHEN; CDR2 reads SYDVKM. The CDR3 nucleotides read TGTGCCAGCAGTCAAATTGACAGGGGGCCAACTGAAGCTTTCTTT. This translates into CASSQIDRGPTEAFF.

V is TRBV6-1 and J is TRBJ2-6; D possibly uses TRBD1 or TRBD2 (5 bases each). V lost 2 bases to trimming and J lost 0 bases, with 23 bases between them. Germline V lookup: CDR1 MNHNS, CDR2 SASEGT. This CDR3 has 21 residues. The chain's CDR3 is CASSEYLTPGTFGSGANVLTF. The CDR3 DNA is TGTGCCAGCAGTGAATACCTGACACCGGGGACCTTCGGCTCTGGGGCCAACGTCCTGACTTTC.

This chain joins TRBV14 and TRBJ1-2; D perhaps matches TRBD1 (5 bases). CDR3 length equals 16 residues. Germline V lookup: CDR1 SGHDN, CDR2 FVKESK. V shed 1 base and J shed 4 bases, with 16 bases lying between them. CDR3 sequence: CASSQVGAGYLYGYTF. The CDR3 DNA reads TGTGCCAGCAGCCAAGTTGGGGCAGGGTACCTCTATGGCTACACCTTC.

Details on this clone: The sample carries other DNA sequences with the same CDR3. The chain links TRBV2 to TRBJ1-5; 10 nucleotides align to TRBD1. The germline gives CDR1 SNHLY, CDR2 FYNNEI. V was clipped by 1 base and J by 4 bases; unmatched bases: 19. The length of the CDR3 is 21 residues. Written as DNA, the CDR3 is TGTGCCAGCAGTGAAGGGGTTCGGGGGACAGGGGTGTTGTGGGTGAATCAGCCCCAGCATTTT. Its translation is CASSEGVRGTGVLWVNQPQHF.

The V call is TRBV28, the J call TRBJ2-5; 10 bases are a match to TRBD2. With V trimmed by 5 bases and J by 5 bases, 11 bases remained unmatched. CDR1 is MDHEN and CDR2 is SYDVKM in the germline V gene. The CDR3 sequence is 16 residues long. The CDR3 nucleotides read TGTGCCAGCAGTCCCCTAGGCGGGACTAGCGAGGAGACCCAGTACTTC. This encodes CASSPLGGTSEETQYF.

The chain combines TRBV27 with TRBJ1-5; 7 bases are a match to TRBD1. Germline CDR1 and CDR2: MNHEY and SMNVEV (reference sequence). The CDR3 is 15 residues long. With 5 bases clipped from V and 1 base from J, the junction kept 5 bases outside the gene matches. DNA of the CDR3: TGTGCCAGCAGTGAAGGGACAGTCAGCAATCAGCCCCAGCATTTT. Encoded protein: CASSEGTVSNQPQHF.

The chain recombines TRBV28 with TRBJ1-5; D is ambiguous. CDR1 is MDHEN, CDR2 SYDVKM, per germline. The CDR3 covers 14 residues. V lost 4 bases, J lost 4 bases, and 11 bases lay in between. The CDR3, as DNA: TGTGCCAGCAGTTCGCACAGCTCAAATCAGCCCCAGCATTTT. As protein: CASSSHSSNQPQHF. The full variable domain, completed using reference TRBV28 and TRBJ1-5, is DVKVTQSSRYLVKRTGEKVFLECVQDMDHENMFWYRQDPGLGLRLIYFSYDVKMKEKGDIPEGYSVSREKKERFSLILESASTNQTSMYLCASSSHSSNQPQHFGDGTRLSIL.

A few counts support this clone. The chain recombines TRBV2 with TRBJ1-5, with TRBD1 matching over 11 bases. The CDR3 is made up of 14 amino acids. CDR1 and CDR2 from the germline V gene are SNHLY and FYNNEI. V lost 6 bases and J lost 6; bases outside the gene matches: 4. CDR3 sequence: CASRGQGGSQPQHF. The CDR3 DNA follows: TGTGCCAGCAGGGGACAGGGGGGGAGTCAGCCCCAGCATTTT.

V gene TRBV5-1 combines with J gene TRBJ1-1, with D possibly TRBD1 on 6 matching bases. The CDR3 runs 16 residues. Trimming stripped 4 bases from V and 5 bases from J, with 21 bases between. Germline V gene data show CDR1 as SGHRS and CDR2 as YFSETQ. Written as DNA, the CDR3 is TGCGCCAGCAGCCCCCAAGAACAGGGTGGTCGGACTGAAGCTTTCTTT. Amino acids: CASSPQEQGGRTEAFF.

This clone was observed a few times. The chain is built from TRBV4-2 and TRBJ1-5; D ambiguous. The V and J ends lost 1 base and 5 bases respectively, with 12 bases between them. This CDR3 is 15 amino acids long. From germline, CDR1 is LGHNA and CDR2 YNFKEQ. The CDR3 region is CASSQGWQVDQPQHF. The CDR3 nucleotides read TGTGCCAGCAGCCAAGGGTGGCAGGTCGATCAGCCCCAGCATTTT.

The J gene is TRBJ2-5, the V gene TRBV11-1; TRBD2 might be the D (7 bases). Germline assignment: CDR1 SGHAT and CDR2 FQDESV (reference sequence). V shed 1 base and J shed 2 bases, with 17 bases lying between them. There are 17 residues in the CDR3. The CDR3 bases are TGTGCCAGCAGCTTAGATGGGGGGGCGCTCGTTCAAGAGACCCAGTACTTC. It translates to CASSLDGGALVQETQYF.

This CDR3 is CASSLNVAVTDTQYF. The CDR3 DNA sequence: TGCGCCAGCAGCCTAAATGTGGCGGTTACAGATACGCAGTATTTT. The chain carries TRBV5-1 and TRBJ2-3, with unresolved D. CDR1 and CDR2 from the germline V gene are SGHRS and YFSETQ. Trimming removed 4 bases at V and 3 bases at J, with 15 bases between. The length of the CDR3 is 15 residues.

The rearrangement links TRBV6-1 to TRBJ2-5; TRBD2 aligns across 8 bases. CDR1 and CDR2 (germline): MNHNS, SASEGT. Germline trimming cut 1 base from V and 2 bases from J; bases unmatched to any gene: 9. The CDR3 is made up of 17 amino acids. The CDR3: CASSEGNLAGTQETQYF. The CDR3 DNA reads TGTGCCAGCAGTGAAGGGAATTTAGCGGGAACACAAGAGACCCAGTACTTC.

CDR3 DNA: TGTGCCAGCAGCAAAGTGTCCGGGTATCAGCCCCAGCATTTT. Encoded protein: CASSKVSGYQPQHF. The chain recombines TRBV21-1 with TRBJ1-5. TRBV21-1 is described as a pseudogene. The CDR3 consists of 14 residues.

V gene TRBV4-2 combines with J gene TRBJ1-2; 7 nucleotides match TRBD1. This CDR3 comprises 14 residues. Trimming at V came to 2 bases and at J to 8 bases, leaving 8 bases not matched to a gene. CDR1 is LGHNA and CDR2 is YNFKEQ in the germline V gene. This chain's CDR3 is CASSQKQGTHGYTF. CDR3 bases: TGTGCCAGCAGCCAAAAACAGGGGACGCACGGCTACACCTTC.

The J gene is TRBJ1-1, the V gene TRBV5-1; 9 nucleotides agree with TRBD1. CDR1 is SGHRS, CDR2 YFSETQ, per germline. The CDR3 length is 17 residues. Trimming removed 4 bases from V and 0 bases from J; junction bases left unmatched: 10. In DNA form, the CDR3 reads TGCGCCAGCAGCCAAGGACAGGGGTTTCTATTGAACACTGAAGCTTTCTTT. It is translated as CASSQGQGFLLNTEAFF.

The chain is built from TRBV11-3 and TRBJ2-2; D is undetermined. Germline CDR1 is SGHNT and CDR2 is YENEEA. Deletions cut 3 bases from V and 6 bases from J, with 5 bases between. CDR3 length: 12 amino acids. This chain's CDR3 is CASSLGSGELFF. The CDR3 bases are TGTGCCAGCAGCTTGGGATCCGGGGAGCTGTTTTTT. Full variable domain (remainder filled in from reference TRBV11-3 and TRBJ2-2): EAGVVQSPRYKIIEKKQPVAFWCNPISGHNTLYWYLQNLGQGPELLIRYENEEAVDDSQLPKDRFSAERLKGVDSTLKIQPAELGDSAVYLCASSLGSGELFFGEGSRLTVL.

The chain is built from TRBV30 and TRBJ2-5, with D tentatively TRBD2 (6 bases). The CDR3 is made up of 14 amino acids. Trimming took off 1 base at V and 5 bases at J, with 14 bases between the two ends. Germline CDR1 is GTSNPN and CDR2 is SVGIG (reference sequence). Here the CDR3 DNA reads TGTGCCTGGAGTGGGGACTCGCTGGGGGAGACCCAGTACTTC. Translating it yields CAWSGDSLGETQYF.

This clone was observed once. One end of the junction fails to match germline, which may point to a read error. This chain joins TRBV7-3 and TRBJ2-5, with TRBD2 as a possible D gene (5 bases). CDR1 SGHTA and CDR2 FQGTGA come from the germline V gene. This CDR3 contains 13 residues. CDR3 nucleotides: TGTGCCAGCAGCTTAGACTACCAAGAAACCCAGTACTTC. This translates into CASSLDYQETQYF.

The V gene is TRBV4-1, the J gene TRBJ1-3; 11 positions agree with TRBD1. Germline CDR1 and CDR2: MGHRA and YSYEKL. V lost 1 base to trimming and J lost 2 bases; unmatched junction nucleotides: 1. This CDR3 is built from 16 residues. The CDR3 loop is CASSQGTGGTGNTIYF. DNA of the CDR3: TGCGCCAGCAGCCAAGGGACAGGGGGCACTGGAAACACCATATATTTT.

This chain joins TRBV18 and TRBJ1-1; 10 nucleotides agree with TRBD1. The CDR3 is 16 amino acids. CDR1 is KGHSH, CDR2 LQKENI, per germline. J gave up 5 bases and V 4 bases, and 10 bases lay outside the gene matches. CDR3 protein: CASSLIGTGDGTEAFF. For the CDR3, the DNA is TGTGCCAGCTCACTGATAGGGACAGGGGACGGTACTGAAGCTTTCTTT.

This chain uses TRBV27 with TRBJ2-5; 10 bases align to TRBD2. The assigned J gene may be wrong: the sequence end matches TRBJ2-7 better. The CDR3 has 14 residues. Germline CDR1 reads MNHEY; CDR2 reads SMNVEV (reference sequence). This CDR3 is CASKSLAGAHEQYF. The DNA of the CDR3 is TGTGCCAGCAAATCGCTAGCGGGAGCCCACGAGCAGTACTTC.

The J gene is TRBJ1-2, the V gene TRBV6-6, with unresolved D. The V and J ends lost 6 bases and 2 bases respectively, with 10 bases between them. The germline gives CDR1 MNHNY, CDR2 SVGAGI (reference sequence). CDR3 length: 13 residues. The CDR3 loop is CASSPGGNYGYTF. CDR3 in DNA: TGTGCCAGCAGCCCGGGCGGAAACTATGGCTACACCTTC.

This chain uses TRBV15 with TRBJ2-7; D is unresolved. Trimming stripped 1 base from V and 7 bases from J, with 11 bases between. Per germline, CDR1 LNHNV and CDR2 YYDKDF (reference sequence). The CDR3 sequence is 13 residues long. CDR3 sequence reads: CATSRGSSREQYF. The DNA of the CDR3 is TGTGCCACCAGCAGAGGTTCGTCGAGGGAGCAGTACTTC.

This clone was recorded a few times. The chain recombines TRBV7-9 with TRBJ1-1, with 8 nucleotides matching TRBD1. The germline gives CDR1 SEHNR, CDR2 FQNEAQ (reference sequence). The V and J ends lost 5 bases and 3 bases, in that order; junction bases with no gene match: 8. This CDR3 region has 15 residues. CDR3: CASSPGQGRYTEAFF. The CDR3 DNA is TGTGCCAGCAGCCCTGGACAGGGCAGGTACACTGAAGCTTTCTTT.

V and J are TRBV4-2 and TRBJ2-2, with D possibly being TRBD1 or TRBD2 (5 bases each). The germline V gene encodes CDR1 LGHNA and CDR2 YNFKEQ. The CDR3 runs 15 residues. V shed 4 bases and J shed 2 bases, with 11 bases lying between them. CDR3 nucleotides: TGTGCCAGCAGCCCGGCCGGGACCAACACCGGGGAGCTGTTTTTT. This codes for CASSPAGTNTGELFF.

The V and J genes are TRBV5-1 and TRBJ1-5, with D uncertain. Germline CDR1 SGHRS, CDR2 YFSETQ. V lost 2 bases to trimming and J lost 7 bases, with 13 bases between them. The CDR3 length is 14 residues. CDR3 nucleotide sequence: TGCGCCAGCAGCTTATTGGGTGCGGAGCAGCCCCAGCATTTT. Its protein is CASSLLGAEQPQHF.